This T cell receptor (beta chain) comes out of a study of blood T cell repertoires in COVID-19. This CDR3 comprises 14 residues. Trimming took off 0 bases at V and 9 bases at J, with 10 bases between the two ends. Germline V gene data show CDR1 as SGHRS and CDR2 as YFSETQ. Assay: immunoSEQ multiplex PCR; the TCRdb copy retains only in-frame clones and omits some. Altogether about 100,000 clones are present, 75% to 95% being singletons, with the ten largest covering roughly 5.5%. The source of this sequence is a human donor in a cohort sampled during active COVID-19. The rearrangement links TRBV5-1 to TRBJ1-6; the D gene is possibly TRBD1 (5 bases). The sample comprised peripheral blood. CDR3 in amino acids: CASSLGDRTSPLHF. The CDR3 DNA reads TGCGCCAGCAGCTTGGGTGACAGAACTTCACCCCTCCACTTT.